Listed here are 16 T cell receptor beta chains from one sample, sequenced in a study of blood T cell repertoires in COVID-19. Sequencing used immunoSEQ multiplex PCR; TCRdb keeps in-frame clones, though not all of them. The sample carries around 250,000 clones, 85% recorded once. Sequenced sample: PBMCs or T cells enriched from blood (not recorded which). These TCRs come from a woman aged 45-60 years with acute COVID-19.

CDR3 sequence (DNA): TGTGCCTGGAGTGTACAATGGAACACCGGGGAGCTGTTTTTT. This sequence encodes CAWSVQWNTGELFF. The rearrangement uses TRBV30 and TRBJ2-2, with D uncertain. CDR3 length: 14 residues. Germline CDR1 GTSNPN, CDR2 SVGIG (reference sequence). Trimming removed 0 bases at V and 1 base at J, with 6 bases between.

This clone has at least ten counts. The chain is built from TRBV4-1 and TRBJ1-2; D not resolved. V lost 4 bases, J lost 1 base, and 10 bases lay in between. CDR3 length equals 14 residues. Germline-derived CDR1 and CDR2 are MGHRA and YSYEKL. The CDR3 coding sequence is TGCGCCAGCAGCCGCGAGCGGAATAACTATGGCTACACCTTC. Encoded protein: CASSRERNNYGYTF.

The chain joins TRBV30 to TRBJ2-7, with 11 bases lining up with TRBD1. The CDR3 extends over 14 amino acids. Germline V gives CDR1 GTSNPN, CDR2 SVGIG (reference sequence). J gave up 7 bases and V 5 bases, and 10 bases lay outside the gene matches. The CDR3 protein is CAWGTGQGAREQYF. CDR3 sequence (DNA): TGTGCCTGGGGTACAGGACAGGGGGCGAGGGAGCAGTACTTC.

This clone appeared a few times. The chain joins TRBV3-1 (or the pseudogene TRBV3-2) to TRBJ1-2; 7 nucleotides agree with TRBD1. Germline CDR1 and CDR2: LGHDT and YNNKEL (reference sequence). With 1 base clipped from V and 4 bases from J, the junction kept 6 bases outside the gene matches. CDR3 length: 15 amino acids. CDR3 in amino acids: CASSQVTGAGYGYTF. The DNA of the CDR3 is TGTGCCAGCAGCCAAGTAACAGGGGCGGGCTATGGCTACACCTTC.

The V and J genes are TRBV7-2 and TRBJ2-1, with 16 bases lining up with TRBD2. Germline V gene sequence: CDR1 SGHTA, CDR2 FQGNSA. This CDR3 has 18 amino acids. J lost 5 bases, V lost 4 bases, and 8 bases had no gene match. CDR3 sequence: CASSSGLAGGPGDNEQFF. Here the CDR3 DNA reads TGTGCCAGCAGCTCGGGACTAGCGGGGGGGCCCGGAGACAATGAGCAGTTCTTC. Complete variable domain (other parts from reference TRBV7-2 and TRBJ2-1): GAGVSQSPSNKVTEKGKDVELRCDPISGHTALYWYRQSLGQGLEFLIYFQGNSAPDKSGLPSDRFSAERTGGSVSTLTIQRTQQEDSAVYLCASSSGLAGGPGDNEQFFGPGTRLTVL.

The V gene is TRBV9, the J gene TRBJ1-6; D remains ambiguous. The CDR3 runs to 15 residues. Trimming removed 0 bases from V and 6 bases from J, with 10 bases in between. From germline, CDR1 is SGDLS and CDR2 YYNGEE. DNA for the CDR3: TGTGCCAGCAGCGTAGACCTGAGTTTTAATTCACCCCTCCACTTT. It encodes CASSVDLSFNSPLHF.

V is TRBV6-1 and J is TRBJ1-3; 7 bases map to TRBD1. V shed 1 base and J 4 bases; nucleotides not matched to a gene: 7. This CDR3 region has 16 residues. Germline V lookup: CDR1 MNHNS, CDR2 SASEGT. The DNA of the CDR3 is TGTGCCAGCAGTGAAGGCGAGGGGGCTGCAGGAAACACCATATATTTT. Its protein product is CASSEGEGAAGNTIYF.

This clone was found a few times. The genes are TRBV2 and TRBJ1-3; maybe TRBD1 (6 bases). Between the trimmed V and J ends, which lost 7 bases and 4 bases, there was a span of 20 bases. The CDR3 totals 16 residues. Germline CDR1 SNHLY, CDR2 FYNNEI. CDR3 coding DNA: TGTGCCAGCACTGTTTTAAATCCGGACAGAGGAAACACCATATATTTT. It codes for CASTVLNPDRGNTIYF.

CDR3 DNA sequence: TGTGCCTGGAGTGGGGGGGGGACCGGCGAGCCCCAGCATTTT. It translates to CAWSGGGTGEPQHF. The J gene is TRBJ1-5, the V gene TRBV30, with D maybe TRBD1 (5 bases). Germline loops: CDR1 GTSNPN, CDR2 SVGIG (reference sequence). Trimming shortened V by 1 base and J by 8 bases, and 15 bases separated the two germline ends. This CDR3 spans 14 amino acids.

The chain uses TRBV7-2 and TRBJ1-3, with TRBD1 as a possible D gene (6 bases). The CDR3 runs to 17 residues. Per germline, CDR1 SGHTA and CDR2 FQGNSA. Between the trimmed V and J ends, which lost 1 base and 4 bases, there was a span of 17 bases. Here the CDR3 reads CASSLVSQGNSGNTIYF. DNA of the CDR3: TGTGCCAGCAGCTTAGTTTCCCAGGGGAATTCCGGAAACACCATATATTTT.

This clone was recorded a few times. The chain recombines TRBV7-3 with TRBJ1-1, with a possible D match to TRBD1 (5 bases). The length of the CDR3 is 13 residues. Germline values: CDR1 SGHTA, CDR2 FQGTGA. Trimming stripped 3 bases from V and 7 bases from J, with 12 bases between. Here the CDR3 DNA reads TGTGCCAGCAGCTTGGTGTGGGGGGATGAAGCTTTCTTT. It yields the protein CASSLVWGDEAFF.

V and J are TRBV19 and TRBJ1-3; unclear D gene. Between the trimmed V and J ends, which lost 3 bases and 4 bases, there was a span of 10 bases. The germline gives CDR1 LNHDA, CDR2 SQIVND (reference sequence). This CDR3 has 14 residues. The chain's CDR3 is CASSMAQRGNTIYF. Here the CDR3 DNA reads TGTGCCAGTAGTATGGCTCAAAGAGGAAACACCATATATTTT.

V and J are TRBV13 and TRBJ2-1, with D unresolved. This CDR3 has 13 amino acids. Trimming took 5 bases from V and 6 from J, leaving 11 bases between them. Germline loops: CDR1 PRHDT, CDR2 FYEKMQ (reference sequence). This CDR3 reads CASSPTPRNEQFF. The CDR3 DNA reads TGTGCCAGCAGCCCGACACCACGCAATGAGCAGTTCTTC.

The gene calls are TRBV6-5 and TRBJ2-7; no definite D call. V was pared by 5 bases and J by 0 bases, with 11 bases between. The CDR3 covers 14 residues. Germline lookup yields CDR1 MNHEY and CDR2 SVGAGI. CDR3 protein: CASSKETVSYEQYF. CDR3 coding DNA: TGTGCCAGCAGTAAGGAGACGGTCTCCTACGAGCAGTACTTC.

The J gene is TRBJ1-6, the V gene TRBV12-5; TRBD1 is a possible D gene (5 bases). The CDR3 loop spans 14 amino acids. Trimming removed 3 bases at V and 7 bases at J, with 10 bases between. Germline lookup yields CDR1 LGHNT and CDR2 FRNRAP. The CDR3 nucleotides are TGTGCTAGTGGTTTCGGAGGGGACAATTCACCCCTCCACTTT. As protein: CASGFGGDNSPLHF.

This clone was detected once. The V gene is TRBV25-1, the J gene TRBJ1-1, with D unclear. The V end lost 1 base, the J end lost 11 bases, and 23 bases lay between the germline ends. This CDR3 contains 16 residues. The germline gives CDR1 MGHDK, CDR2 SYGVNS. DNA of the CDR3: TGTGCCAGCAGTGAATTGTTCTTGGGCGGAAAGAGAGGGGCTTTCTTT. This translates into CASSELFLGGKRGAFF.